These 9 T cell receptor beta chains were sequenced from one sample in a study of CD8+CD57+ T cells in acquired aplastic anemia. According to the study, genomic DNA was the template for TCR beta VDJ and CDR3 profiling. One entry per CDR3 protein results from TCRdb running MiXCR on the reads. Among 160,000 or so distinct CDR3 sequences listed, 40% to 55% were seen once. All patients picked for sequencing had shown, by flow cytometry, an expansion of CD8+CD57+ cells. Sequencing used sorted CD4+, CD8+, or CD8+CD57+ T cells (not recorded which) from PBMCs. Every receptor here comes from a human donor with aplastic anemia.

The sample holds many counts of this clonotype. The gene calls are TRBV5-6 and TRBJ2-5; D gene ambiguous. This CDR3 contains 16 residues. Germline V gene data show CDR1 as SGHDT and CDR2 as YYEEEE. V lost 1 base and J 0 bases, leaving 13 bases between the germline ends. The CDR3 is CASSLIGLGNQETQYF. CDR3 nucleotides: TGTGCCAGCAGCTTGATCGGGTTAGGCAACCAAGAGACCCAGTACTTC.

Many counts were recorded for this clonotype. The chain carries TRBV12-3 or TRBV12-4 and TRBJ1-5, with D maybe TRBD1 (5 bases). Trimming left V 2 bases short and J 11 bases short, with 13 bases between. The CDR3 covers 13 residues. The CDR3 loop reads CASSLQYRGAQHF. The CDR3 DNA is TGTGCCAGCAGTTTACAATACCGAGGGGCCCAGCATTTT.

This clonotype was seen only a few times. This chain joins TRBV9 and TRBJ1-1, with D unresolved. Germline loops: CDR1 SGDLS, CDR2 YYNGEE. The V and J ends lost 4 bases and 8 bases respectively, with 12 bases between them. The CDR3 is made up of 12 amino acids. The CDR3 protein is CASSPGGLEAFF. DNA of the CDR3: TGTGCCAGCAGCCCGGGTGGTCTCGAAGCTTTCTTT. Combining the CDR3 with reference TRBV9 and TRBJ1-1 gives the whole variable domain DSGVTQTPKHLITATGQRVTLRCSPRSGDLSVYWYQQSLDQGLQFLIQYYNGEERAKGNILERFSAQQFPDLHSELNLSSLELGDSALYFCASSPGGLEAFFGQGTRLTVV.

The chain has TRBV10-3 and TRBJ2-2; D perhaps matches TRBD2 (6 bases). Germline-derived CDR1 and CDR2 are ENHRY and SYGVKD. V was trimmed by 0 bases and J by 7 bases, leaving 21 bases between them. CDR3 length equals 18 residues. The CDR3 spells CAISESLGSGLAGGELFF. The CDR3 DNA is TGTGCCATCAGTGAGTCGTTAGGATCGGGACTGGCAGGCGGGGAGCTGTTTTTT.

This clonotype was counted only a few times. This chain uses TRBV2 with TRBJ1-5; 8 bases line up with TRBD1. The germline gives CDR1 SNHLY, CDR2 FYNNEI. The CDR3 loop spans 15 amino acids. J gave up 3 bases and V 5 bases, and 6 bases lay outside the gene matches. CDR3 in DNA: TGTGCCAGCAGTACGGGACAGGCTATCAATCAGCCCCAGCATTTT. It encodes CASSTGQAINQPQHF.

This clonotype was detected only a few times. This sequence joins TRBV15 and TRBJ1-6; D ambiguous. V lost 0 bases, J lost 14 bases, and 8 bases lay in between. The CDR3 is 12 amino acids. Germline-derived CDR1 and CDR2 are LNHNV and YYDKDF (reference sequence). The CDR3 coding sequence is TGTGCCACCAGCAGAGAGGGGTTTTCCCTCCACTTT. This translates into CATSREGFSLHF.

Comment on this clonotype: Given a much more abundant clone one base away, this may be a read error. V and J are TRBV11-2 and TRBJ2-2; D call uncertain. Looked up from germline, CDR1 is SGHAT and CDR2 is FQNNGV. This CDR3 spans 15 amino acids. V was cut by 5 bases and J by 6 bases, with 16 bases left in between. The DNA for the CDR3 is TGTGCCAGCAGCCCTGTGCAGGTCGCGGCCGGGGAGCTGTTTTTT. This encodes CASSPVQVAAGELFF. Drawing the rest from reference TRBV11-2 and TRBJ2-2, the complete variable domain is EAGVAQSPRYKIIEKRQSVAFWCNPISGHATLYWYQQILGQGPKLLIQFQNNGVVDDSQLPKDRFSAERLKGVDSTLKIQPAKLEDSAVYLCASSPVQVAAGELFFGEGSRLTVL.

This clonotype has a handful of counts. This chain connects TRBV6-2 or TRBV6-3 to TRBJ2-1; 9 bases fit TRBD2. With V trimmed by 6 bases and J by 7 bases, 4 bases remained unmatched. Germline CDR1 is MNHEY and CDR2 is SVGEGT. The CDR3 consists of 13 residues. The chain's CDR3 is CASSARGGNEQFF. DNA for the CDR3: TGTGCCAGCAGCGCGCGGGGGGGAAATGAGCAGTTCTTC.

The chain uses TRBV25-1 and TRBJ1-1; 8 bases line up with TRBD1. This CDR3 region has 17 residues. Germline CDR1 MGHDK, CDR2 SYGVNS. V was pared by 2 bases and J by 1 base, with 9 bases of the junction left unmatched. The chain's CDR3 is CASSEGGAGGANTEAFF. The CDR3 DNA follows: TGTGCCAGCAGTGAAGGGGGGGCAGGGGGCGCGAACACTGAAGCTTTCTTT.